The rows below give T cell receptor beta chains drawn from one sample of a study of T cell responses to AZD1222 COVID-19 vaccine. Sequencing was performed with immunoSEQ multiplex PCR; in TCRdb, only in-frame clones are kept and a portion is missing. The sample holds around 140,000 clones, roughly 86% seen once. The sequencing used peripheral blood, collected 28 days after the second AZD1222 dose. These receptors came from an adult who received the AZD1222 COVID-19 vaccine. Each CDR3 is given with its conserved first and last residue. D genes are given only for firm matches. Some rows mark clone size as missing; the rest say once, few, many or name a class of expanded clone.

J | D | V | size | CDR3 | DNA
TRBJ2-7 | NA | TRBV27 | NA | CASSFTGLYEQYF | TGTGCCAGCAGTTTCACAGGCCTCTACGAGCAGTACTTC
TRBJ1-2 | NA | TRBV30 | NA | CAWSVQGANIYGYTF | TGTGCCTGGAGTGTACAAGGGGCCAACATCTATGGCTACACCTTC
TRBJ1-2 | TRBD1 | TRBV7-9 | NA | CASSLGTGVGGYTF | TGTGCCAGCAGCTTAGGGACAGGGGTTGGAGGCTACACCTTC
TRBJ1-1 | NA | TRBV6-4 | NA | CASLREWDFNQRDTEAFF | TGTGCCAGCTTGAGAGAGTGGGACTTCAATCAACGGGACACTGAAGCTTTCTTT
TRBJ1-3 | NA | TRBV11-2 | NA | CASSGVGNTIYF | TGTGCCAGCAGTGGGGTCGGAAACACCATATATTTT
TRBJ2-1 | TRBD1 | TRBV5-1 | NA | CASSFTTGVGEQFF | TGCGCCAGCAGCTTTACGACAGGGGTTGGTGAGCAGTTCTTC
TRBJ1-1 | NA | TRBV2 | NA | CASRVVVTDTEAFF | TGTGCCAGCAGGGTGGTCGTGACGGACACTGAAGCTTTCTTT
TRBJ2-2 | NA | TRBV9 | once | CASSVAEGLVVRTGELFF | TGTGCCAGCAGCGTAGCGGAGGGCCTAGTAGTTCGCACCGGGGAGCTGTTTTTT
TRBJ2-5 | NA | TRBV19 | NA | CASSVSSIGFSQTQYF | TGTGCCAGTAGTGTATCCTCGATCGGGTTTAGCCAGACCCAGTACTTC
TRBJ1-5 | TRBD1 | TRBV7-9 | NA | CASSLTGDQPQHF | TGTGCCAGCAGCTTGACAGGGGACCAGCCCCAGCATTTT
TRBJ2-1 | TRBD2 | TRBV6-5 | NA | CASSVAGVSYNEQFF | TGTGCCAGCAGCGTAGCGGGGGTCTCCTACAATGAGCAGTTCTTC
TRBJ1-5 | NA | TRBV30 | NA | CAWSLKGNQPQHF | TGTGCCTGGAGTTTGAAGGGCAATCAGCCCCAGCATTTT
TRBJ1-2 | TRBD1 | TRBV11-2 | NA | CASSPTGSLYGYTF | TGTGCCAGCAGCCCGACAGGGAGCCTATATGGCTACACCTTC
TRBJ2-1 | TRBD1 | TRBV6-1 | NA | CASSESGQSYNEQFF | TGTGCCAGCAGTGAGTCGGGACAGTCATACAATGAGCAGTTCTTC
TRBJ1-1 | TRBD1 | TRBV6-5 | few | CASSQGGMNTEAFF | TGTGCCAGCAGTCAGGGGGGTATGAACACTGAAGCTTTCTTT
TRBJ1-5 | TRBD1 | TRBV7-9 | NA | CASSQGGPQHF | TGTGCCAGCAGCCAGGGGGGGCCCCAGCATTTT
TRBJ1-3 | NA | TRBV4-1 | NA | CASSLSRGDSGSGNTIYF | TGCGCCAGCAGCCTCAGCAGGGGTGACAGCGGCTCCGGAAACACCATATATTTT
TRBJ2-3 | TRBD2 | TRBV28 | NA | CASSRSGGPTDTQYF | TGTGCCAGCAGCCGCAGCGGGGGCCCCACAGATACGCAGTATTTT
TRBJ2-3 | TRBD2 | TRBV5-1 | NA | CASGAGGSDTQYF | TGCGCCAGCGGTGCGGGGGGGTCAGATACGCAGTATTTT
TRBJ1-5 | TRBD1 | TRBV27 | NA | CASSPGDRGSNQPQHF | TGTGCCAGCAGTCCCGGGGACAGGGGAAGCAATCAGCCCCAGCATTTT
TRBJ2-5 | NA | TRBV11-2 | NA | CASSLVGGRAGTQYF | TGTGCCAGCAGCTTGGTAGGGGGTCGCGCAGGGACCCAGTACTTC
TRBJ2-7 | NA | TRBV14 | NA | CASSQVGFRSSSYEQYF | TGTGCCAGCAGCCAAGTAGGTTTCCGGAGTTCCTCCTACGAGCAGTACTTC
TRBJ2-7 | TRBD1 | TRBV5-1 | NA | CASSHSVRQGESEQYF | TGCGCCAGCAGCCACTCCGTCCGGCAGGGGGAGAGCGAGCAGTACTTC
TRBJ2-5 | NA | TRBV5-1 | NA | CACDLGGGEQETQYF | TGCGCTTGTGACCTAGGAGGGGGGGAACAAGAGACCCAGTACTTC
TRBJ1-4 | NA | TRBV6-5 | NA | CASSYGGGDGGEKLFF | TGTGCCAGCAGTTACGGTGGGGGGGATGGCGGTGAAAAACTGTTTTTT
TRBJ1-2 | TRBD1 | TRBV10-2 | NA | CASSERRQGGKYGYTF | TGCGCCAGCAGTGAAAGACGACAGGGAGGCAAATATGGCTACACCTTC
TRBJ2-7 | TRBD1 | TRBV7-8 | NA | CASSSRTGVSYEQYF | TGTGCCAGCAGTTCCCGGACAGGGGTCTCCTACGAGCAGTACTTC
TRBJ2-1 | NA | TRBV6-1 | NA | CASSEAAEQFF | TGTGCCAGCAGTGAAGCGGCCGAGCAGTTCTTC
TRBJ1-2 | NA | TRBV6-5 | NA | CASRIAAAYGYTF | TGTGCCAGCAGGATAGCGGCAGCCTATGGCTACACCTTC
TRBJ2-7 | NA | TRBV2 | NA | CASSDLVGNVEQYF | TGTGCCAGCAGTGATTTGGTTGGAAACGTCGAGCAGTACTTC
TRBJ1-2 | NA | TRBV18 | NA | CASSPQDSYGYTF | TGTGCCAGCTCACCACAGGACAGCTATGGCTACACCTTC
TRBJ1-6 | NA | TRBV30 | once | CAWMGQLNSPLHF | TGTGCCTGGATGGGTCAGTTAAATTCACCCCTCCACTTT
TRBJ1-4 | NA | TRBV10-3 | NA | CAISDPNRGATNEKLFF | TGTGCCATCAGTGATCCTAACAGAGGAGCAACTAATGAAAAACTGTTTTTT
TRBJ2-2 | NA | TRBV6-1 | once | CASSENLLPTGELFF | TGTGCCAGCAGTGAAAACTTACTCCCAACCGGGGAGCTGTTTTTT
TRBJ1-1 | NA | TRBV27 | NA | CASSLSRATEAFF | TGTGCCAGCAGTTTATCGCGTGCGACTGAAGCTTTCTTT
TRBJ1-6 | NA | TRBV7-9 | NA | CASSPTSHNSPLHF | TGTGCCAGCAGCCCGACTTCCCACAATTCACCCCTCCACTTT
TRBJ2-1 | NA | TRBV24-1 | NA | CATSDSSDEQFF | TGTGCCACCAGCGACTCGAGTGATGAGCAGTTCTTC
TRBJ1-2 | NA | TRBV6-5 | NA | CASMDWESYGYTF | TGTGCCAGCATGGATTGGGAGAGCTATGGCTACACCTTC
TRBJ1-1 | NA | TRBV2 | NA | CASSEALVNTEAFF | TGTGCCAGCAGTGAAGCGCTGGTGAACACTGAAGCTTTCTTT
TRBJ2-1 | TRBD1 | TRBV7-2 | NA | CASSSTGPYNEQFF | TGTGCCAGCAGCTCGACAGGGCCCTACAATGAGCAGTTCTTC
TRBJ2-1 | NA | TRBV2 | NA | CASSEVELNEQFF | TGTGCCAGCAGTGAAGTCGAGCTCAATGAGCAGTTCTTC
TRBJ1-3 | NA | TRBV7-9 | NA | CASSLQGPGNTIYF | TGTGCCAGCAGCTTGCAGGGGCCGGGAAACACCATATATTTT
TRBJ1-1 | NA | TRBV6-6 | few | CASRRGTEAFF | TGTGCCTCTCGCCGGGGCACTGAAGCTTTCTTT
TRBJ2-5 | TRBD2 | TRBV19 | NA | CATGLAGVGETQYF | TGTGCCACAGGACTAGCGGGAGTCGGGGAGACCCAGTACTTC
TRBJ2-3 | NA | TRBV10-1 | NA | CASSERGDTQYF | TGCGCCAGCAGTGAGAGAGGAGATACGCAGTATTTT
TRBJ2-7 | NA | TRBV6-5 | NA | CASSTPGLPYEQYF | TGTGCCAGCAGTACTCCCGGGCTCCCCTACGAGCAGTACTTC
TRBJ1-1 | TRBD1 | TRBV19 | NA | CASTINRGWDTEAFF | TGTGCCAGTACCATAAACAGGGGTTGGGACACTGAAGCTTTCTTT
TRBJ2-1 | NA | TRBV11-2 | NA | CASSREWDNEQFF | TGTGCCAGCAGCCGAGAATGGGACAATGAGCAGTTCTTC
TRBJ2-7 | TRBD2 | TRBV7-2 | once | CASSSWTSGLPQYF | TGTGCCAGCAGCTCCTGGACTAGCGGACTACCGCAGTACTTC
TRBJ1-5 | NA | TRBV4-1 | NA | CASSQVGLLNQPQHF | TGCGCCAGCAGCCAAGTTGGGCTCCTCAATCAGCCCCAGCATTTT
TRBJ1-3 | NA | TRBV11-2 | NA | CASSSRVAGYGNTIYF | TGTGCCAGCAGCTCCCGCGTTGCAGGCTATGGAAACACCATATATTTT
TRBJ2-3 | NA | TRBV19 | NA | CASSVQITDTQYF | TGTGCCAGTAGTGTTCAGATCACAGATACGCAGTATTTT
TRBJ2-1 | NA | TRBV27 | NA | CASSLRSGNEQFF | TGTGCCAGCAGTTTAAGATCGGGAAATGAGCAGTTCTTC
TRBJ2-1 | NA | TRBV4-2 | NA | CASSQNSGLGNEQFF | TGTGCCAGCAGCCAAAATAGCGGTTTAGGGAATGAGCAGTTCTTC